This T cell receptor beta chain appears in the sequencing data of a study of blood T cell repertoires in COVID-19. Study-level background: Nucleic acid was either cDNA or gDNA, and it came from T cells, B-cell-depleted T cells, or PBMCs.

While infection was still active, Seattle patients were enrolled and then followed longitudinally. As originally analysed: Researchers report that nucleated cell counts were estimated from reference gene primer amplification. Assay used: immunoSEQ multiplex PCR; TCRdb lists only in-frame clones, some missing. The V and J calls and clone size are taken from that table; D and trimming were inferred from the DNA. The sample lists tens of thousands of clones, about 80% occurring once. Trimming removed 6 bases from V and 0 bases from J, with 5 bases in between. Germline loops: CDR1 SQVTM, CDR2 ANQGSEA. CDR3 size: 11 residues.

The sequencing sample was made of peripheral blood. V is TRBV29-1 and J is TRBJ1-1, with no clear D. This clonotype was obtained from a man older than 75 with COVID-19, enrolled during active disease. CDR3 sequence: CSVRVNTEAFF. The CDR3 nucleotides read TGCAGCGTGCGGGTGAACACTGAAGCTTTCTTT.